This TCR beta chain came from a study of quantifying T cell responses using KT2 cells. Study overall: cDNA was made from DNase-treated RNA using alpha and beta constant primers. Estimated efficiency of the T4 ligation step was above 9% under optimum conditions.

Known numbers of the T cell clone KT2 were added to PBMC. This CDR3 region has 13 residues. Trimming removed 1 base from V and 4 bases from J, with 11 bases in between. The germline V gene encodes CDR1 DFQATT and CDR2 SNEGSKA (reference sequence). The cDNA 3' end received a ligated oligonucleotide with a UMI. The first PCR ran 4 to 5 cycles with an equimolar RC1.1 and RC1.2 beta primer mix. TCRdb used MiXCR to reprocess the UMI-ligation and nested PCR reads, holding one entry per CDR3 protein. The sample yields 25,000 to 40,000 distinct CDR3 sequences, around a tenth seen once. Only a few counts were recorded for this clonotype.

The V and J genes are TRBV20-1 and TRBJ2-7; D is perhaps TRBD2 (7 bases). The source is a human donor. Sequencing used PBMCs spiked with cells of the T cell clone KT2. For the CDR3, the DNA is TGCAGTGCTAGAGCAGGGAGGGGGTACGAGCAGTACTTC. It specifies CSARAGRGYEQYF.